These 22 T cell receptor beta chains were all obtained from the same sample, sequenced in a study of vaccination and CD4 T cells after COVID-19. These TCRs' antigens remain unknown. Specified treatment: roughly ten-day PBMC culture with coronavirus spike peptide pools or control peptides (ViraFEST assay). The Oncomine TCR Beta short-read assay was what sequenced the DNA obtained from cultured CD4+ T cells. TCRdb fed the PCR reads into MiXCR, producing one record per CDR3 protein. In the table there are approximately 15,000 distinct CDR3 sequences, about half of which are singletons. The sample taken for sequencing was CD4+ T cells from blood, cultured in vitro. The receptors were sampled from a human donor who had recovered from COVID-19.

The rearrangement links TRBV19 to TRBJ1-2, with 9 bases aligning to TRBD1. This CDR3 is 17 amino acids long. From germline, CDR1 is LNHDA and CDR2 SQIVND (reference sequence). The V and J ends lost 2 bases and 8 bases, in that order; junction bases with no gene match: 15. The CDR3 region is CASSIRTGTGPSGGYTF. The CDR3 DNA follows: TGTGCCAGTAGTATACGGACCGGGACAGGGCCCTCCGGGGGCTACACCTTC. Complete variable domain (other parts from reference TRBV19 and TRBJ1-2): DGGITQSPKYLFRKEGQNVTLSCEQNLNHDAMYWYRQDPGQGLRLIYYSQIVNDFQKGDIAEGYSVSREKKESFPLTVTSAQKNPTAFYLCASSIRTGTGPSGGYTFGSGTRLTVV.

This clonotype was detected a few times. The CDR3 bases are TGTGCCAGCAGTTTTCTAGGCGGAGACACTGAAGCTTTCTTT. Protein product: CASSFLGGDTEAFF. The chain recombines TRBV12-3 or TRBV12-4 with TRBJ1-1; D unclear. V was pared by 3 bases and J by 3 bases, with 11 bases between. This CDR3 spans 14 amino acids.

This clonotype was seen more than once but under ten times. The V and J genes are TRBV20-1 and TRBJ1-6; D is unclear. The CDR3 totals 14 residues. The V gene's germline CDR1 is DFQATT and CDR2 SNEGSKA (reference sequence). The ends were cut back, 6 bases at V and 2 bases at J, with 11 bases in the middle. As DNA, the CDR3 is TGCAGTGCCCTCCCTGGCGCCTATAATTCACCCCTCCACTTT. Amino acids: CSALPGAYNSPLHF.

The chain combines TRBV7-2 with TRBJ2-1; 10 nucleotides match TRBD2. This CDR3 comprises 16 residues. From germline, CDR1 is SGHTA and CDR2 FQGNSA. With 0 bases clipped from V and 6 bases from J, the junction kept 5 bases outside the gene matches. The CDR3 spells CASSLARGLASNEQFF. CDR3 sequence (DNA): TGTGCCAGCAGCTTAGCGCGGGGACTAGCGTCCAATGAGCAGTTCTTC.

The chain uses TRBV19 and TRBJ2-4; TRBD2 agrees at 9 bases. The CDR3 is 16 residues long. V lost 5 bases and J lost 0; bases outside the gene matches: 5. Per the germline V gene, CDR1 is LNHDA and CDR2 is SQIVND (reference sequence). This CDR3 reads CASSASGTGAKNIQYF. The CDR3 DNA reads TGTGCCAGTAGTGCTAGCGGGACGGGAGCCAAAAACATTCAGTACTTC.

The chain links TRBV4-1 to TRBJ1-1; D is perhaps TRBD1 (6 bases). Trimming took 5 bases from V and 0 from J, leaving 10 bases between them. Germline V gene lookup returns CDR1 MGHRA and CDR2 YSYEKL. The CDR3 loop spans 14 amino acids. CDR3 in amino acids: CASSGRTVNTEAFF. In nucleotides, the CDR3 is TGCGCCAGCAGCGGCCGGACAGTGAACACTGAAGCTTTCTTT.

In its sample, this clonotype was seen a few times. This chain links TRBV11-2 with TRBJ2-7, with 7 bases that match TRBD1. V gave up 4 bases and J gave up 2 bases; unmatched junction bases: 8. CDR3 length equals 15 residues. The germline gives CDR1 SGHAT, CDR2 FQNNGV. The DNA of the CDR3 is TGTGCCAGCAGCTGGGTCCGACAGGGCGCCTACGAGCAGTACTTC. This codes for CASSWVRQGAYEQYF. Full variable domain (missing parts from reference TRBV11-2 and TRBJ2-7): EAGVAQSPRYKIIEKRQSVAFWCNPISGHATLYWYQQILGQGPKLLIQFQNNGVVDDSQLPKDRFSAERLKGVDSTLKIQPAKLEDSAVYLCASSWVRQGAYEQYFGPGTRLTVT.

The chain uses TRBV7-8 and TRBJ2-5, with TRBD1 identical over 7 bases. The length of the CDR3 is 16 residues. Germline-derived CDR1 and CDR2 are SGHVS and FQNEAQ. The V and J ends lost 5 bases and 5 bases, in that order; junction bases with no gene match: 14. CDR3 DNA: TGTGCCAGCAGCCCAGACCTGACAGGGTCGGGGGAGACCCAGTACTTC. It translates to CASSPDLTGSGETQYF.

This sequence joins TRBV12-3 or TRBV12-4 and TRBJ1-1; D call uncertain. The CDR3 loop spans 13 amino acids. V was shortened by 3 bases and J by 6 bases, with 11 bases between the two germline ends. The CDR3 DNA reads TGTGCCAGCAGTTTCCGTCGGGAGGCTGAAGCTTTCTTT. Protein sequence: CASSFRREAEAFF.

The V and J genes are TRBV12-3 or TRBV12-4 and TRBJ1-6, with TRBD1 identical over 10 bases. Losses at the gene ends were 5 bases for V and 10 bases for J; bases not matched to a gene: 8. This CDR3 has 15 amino acids. The CDR3 reads CASSPRTGGTSPLHF. The CDR3 DNA is TGTGCCAGCAGTCCCAGGACAGGGGGGACATCACCCCTCCACTTT.

This clonotype has just a few counts. The chain combines TRBV19 with TRBJ1-1, with D possibly TRBD1 on 5 matching bases. The CDR3 runs to 16 residues. Germline V gene data show CDR1 as LNHDA and CDR2 as SQIVND (reference sequence). V lost 6 bases and J lost 4, with 21 bases in between. The CDR3 loop reads CASSIKGRGGATEAFF. The CDR3 nucleotides read TGTGCCAGTAGCATTAAAGGTCGGGGCGGTGCCACTGAAGCTTTCTTT.

The rearrangement joins TRBV2 to TRBJ1-3; a possible D gene is TRBD1 (5 bases). The CDR3 covers 15 residues. The germline V and J ends were trimmed by 3 bases and 5 bases, with 14 bases remaining between them. From germline, CDR1 is SNHLY and CDR2 FYNNEI. CDR3 in amino acids: CASSELEQGRNTIYF. Here the CDR3 DNA reads TGTGCCAGCAGTGAGTTGGAGCAGGGTCGAAACACCATATATTTT.

This clonotype was observed a handful of times. Here the CDR3 reads CSATRQVGTEAFF. Here the CDR3 DNA reads TGCAGTGCTACTCGACAGGTTGGCACTGAAGCTTTCTTT. The rearrangement links TRBV20-1 to TRBJ1-1, with D perhaps TRBD1 (6 bases). CDR3 length: 13 residues. V lost 4 bases and J lost 4, with 13 bases in between. Germline loops: CDR1 DFQATT, CDR2 SNEGSKA (reference sequence).

The chain combines TRBV20-1 with TRBJ2-3; the D is unclear. V lost 4 bases and J 2 bases, leaving 13 bases between the germline ends. The V gene's germline CDR1 is DFQATT and CDR2 SNEGSKA (reference sequence). This CDR3 region has 14 residues. The CDR3 bases are TGCAGTGCTAAGACCACTTCCTACACAGATACGCAGTATTTT. Encoded protein: CSAKTTSYTDTQYF.

The V gene is TRBV20-1, the J gene TRBJ2-7; unclear D gene. Germline V CDR1 and CDR2: DFQATT, SNEGSKA (reference sequence). CDR3 length equals 11 residues. V lost 3 bases, J lost 4 bases, and 7 bases lay in between. The CDR3 region is CSASQNYEQYF. Here the CDR3 DNA reads TGCAGTGCTAGTCAGAATTACGAGCAGTACTTC.

This clonotype was picked up a small number of times. This chain uses TRBV28 with TRBJ2-5, with D perhaps matching TRBD2 (5 bases). Germline V gene lookup returns CDR1 MDHEN and CDR2 SYDVKM. Trimming cost V 6 bases and J 0 bases, with 8 bases left between them. This CDR3 region has 13 residues. CDR3 amino acids: CASRRRDQETQYF. Here the CDR3 DNA reads TGTGCCAGCAGACGGCGGGACCAAGAGACCCAGTACTTC. Full variable domain (remainder filled in from reference TRBV28 and TRBJ2-5): DVKVTQSSRYLVKRTGEKVFLECVQDMDHENMFWYRQDPGLGLRLIYFSYDVKMKEKGDIPEGYSVSREKKERFSLILESASTNQTSMYLCASRRRDQETQYFGPGTRLLVL.

The chain has TRBV19 and TRBJ1-2; 7 bases are shared with TRBD1. The V gene's germline CDR1 is LNHDA and CDR2 SQIVND (reference sequence). This CDR3 contains 12 residues. V was clipped by 6 bases and J by 8 bases; unmatched bases: 6. CDR3 amino acids: CASSLRDRGYTF. DNA for the CDR3: TGTGCCAGTAGCCTCCGGGACAGAGGCTACACCTTC. The full variable domain, rest sourced from reference TRBV19 and TRBJ1-2, is DGGITQSPKYLFRKEGQNVTLSCEQNLNHDAMYWYRQDPGQGLRLIYYSQIVNDFQKGDIAEGYSVSREKKESFPLTVTSAQKNPTAFYLCASSLRDRGYTFGSGTRLTVV.

The chain is built from TRBV19 and TRBJ1-1; TRBD1 agrees at 8 bases. After removal of 6 bases from V and 3 bases from J, the junction contained 9 bases not matched to a gene. The CDR3 spans 15 residues. Germline lookup yields CDR1 LNHDA and CDR2 SQIVND (reference sequence). The CDR3 nucleotides read TGTGCCAGTAGCTCTCCGGGACAGGTACACACTGAAGCTTTCTTT. This codes for CASSSPGQVHTEAFF.

This rearrangement joins TRBV19 to TRBJ1-5; D gene ambiguous. The V gene's germline CDR1 is LNHDA and CDR2 SQIVND (reference sequence). CDR3 length equals 13 residues. The V end was cut by 2 bases, the J end by 3 bases, with 5 bases between. Written as DNA, the CDR3 is TGTGCCAGTAGTATATCCAACAATCAGCCCCAGCATTTT. This codes for CASSISNNQPQHF.

V and J are TRBV7-2 and TRBJ2-1; 12 nucleotides agree with TRBD1. The CDR3 spans 14 residues. The J segment lost 8 bases and the V segment lost 6 bases, leaving 5 bases of the junction unmatched. Germline V gene sequence: CDR1 SGHTA, CDR2 FQGNSA. DNA of the CDR3: TGTGCCAGCAGGATCCGGGACAGGGGGCATGAGCAGTTCTTC. This encodes CASRIRDRGHEQFF.

The chain has TRBV5-8 and TRBJ1-5; D possibly corresponds to TRBD1 (5 bases). There are 15 residues in the CDR3. Germline V gives CDR1 SGHTS, CDR2 YDEGEE. The germline V and J ends were trimmed by 5 bases and 0 bases, with 12 bases remaining between them. The CDR3 is CASREGRYSNQPQHF. In nucleotides, the CDR3 is TGTGCCAGCAGAGAGGGACGGTATAGCAATCAGCCCCAGCATTTT. Full variable domain (missing parts from reference TRBV5-8 and TRBJ1-5): EAGVTQSPTHLIKTRGQQATLRCSPISGHTSVYWYQQALGLGLQFLLWYDEGEERNRGNFPPRFSGRQFPNYSSELNVNALELEDSALYLCASREGRYSNQPQHFGDGTRLSIL.

This chain uses TRBV6-1 with TRBJ1-2; D gene unclear. V shed 8 bases and J shed 2 bases, with 15 bases lying between them. The CDR3 totals 14 residues. Germline V gene sequence: CDR1 MNHNS, CDR2 SASEGT. The CDR3 bases are TGTGCCAGCGTCCCCTCCGCTTCCAACTATGGCTACACCTTC. Translating it yields CASVPSASNYGYTF.